A single sample gave rise to the 25 T cell receptor beta chains below, sequenced in a study of T cell responses to AZD1222 COVID-19 vaccine. Produced via immunoSEQ multiplex PCR; TCRdb's table is partial and in-frame only. The sample has hundreds of thousands of clones; roughly 91% are singletons. This material consisted of peripheral blood, taken on day 0 of MenACWY control vaccination. The origin of the receptors is an adult in good health.

CDR3 in DNA: TGTGCCAGCAGCTTGCAAGGGTACACCTACGAGCAGTACTTC. Encoded protein: CASSLQGYTYEQYF. The gene calls are TRBV7-8 and TRBJ2-7, with D hard to call. Trimming shortened V by 3 bases and J by 2 bases, and 11 bases separated the two germline ends. Per the germline V gene, CDR1 is SGHVS and CDR2 is FQNEAQ. CDR3 length: 14 amino acids.

The rearrangement links TRBV19 to TRBJ2-1, with D perhaps assigned TRBD1 or TRBD2 (5 bases each). The CDR3 has 13 amino acids. V shed 6 bases and J shed 4 bases, with 10 bases lying between them. Germline V gives CDR1 LNHDA, CDR2 SQIVND (reference sequence). The CDR3 DNA is TGTGCCAGTAGGAACGGGGCTTACAATGAGCAGTTCTTC. It encodes CASRNGAYNEQFF.

This clone showed up just once. The chain links TRBV19 to TRBJ2-7, with D tentatively TRBD1 or TRBD2 (5 bases each). The CDR3 runs 13 residues. V gave up 3 bases and J gave up 3 bases, with 9 bases separating them. Germline V gene lookup returns CDR1 LNHDA and CDR2 SQIVND (reference sequence). The CDR3 DNA reads as TGTGCCAGTAGTATTGGGACCTTCTACGAGCAGTACTTC. It is translated as CASSIGTFYEQYF.

V usage is TRBV15 and J usage is TRBJ1-2; no definite D call. The V gene lost 0 bases and the J gene lost 3 bases, with 8 bases spanning the gap. The germline V gene has CDR1 LNHNV and CDR2 YYDKDF (reference sequence). This CDR3 has 14 amino acids. The CDR3 DNA follows: TGTGCCACCAGCAGAGATCGGGCAGACTATGGCTACACCTTC. Protein product: CATSRDRADYGYTF. The whole variable domain, remainder taken from reference TRBV15 and TRBJ1-2, is DAMVIQNPRYQVTQFGKPVTLSCSQTLNHNVMYWYQQKSSQAPKLLFHYYDKDFNNEADTPDNFQSRRPNTSFCFLDIRSPGLGDTAMYLCATSRDRADYGYTFGSGTRLTVV.

The J gene is TRBJ1-6, the V gene TRBV7-9; D is perhaps TRBD1 (5 bases). The length of the CDR3 is 12 residues. Trimming stripped 5 bases from V and 11 bases from J, with 10 bases between. Germline CDR1 SEHNR, CDR2 FQNEAQ (reference sequence). CDR3 in DNA: TGTGCCAGCAGCCGACAGAATACACCCCTCCACTTT. It yields the protein CASSRQNTPLHF.

The genes are TRBV4-1 and TRBJ1-2; D gene unclear. The CDR3 consists of 14 residues. Per the germline V gene, CDR1 is MGHRA and CDR2 is YSYEKL. V shed 3 bases and J shed 4 bases, with 12 bases lying between them. This chain's CDR3 is CASSHLLGGYGYTF. Here the CDR3 DNA reads TGCGCCAGCAGCCATCTCCTCGGAGGCTATGGCTACACCTTC.

This clone was observed once. The rearrangement uses TRBV25-1 and TRBJ1-1, with TRBD1 matching 9 bases. Unmatched junction bases numbered 5, after V lost 5 bases and J lost 4 bases. Germline CDR1 reads MGHDK; CDR2 reads SYGVNS. The CDR3 has 14 residues. CDR3 sequence reads: CASSPGTGPTEAFF. Here the CDR3 DNA reads TGTGCCAGCAGTCCCGGGACAGGGCCCACTGAAGCTTTCTTT.

The chain uses TRBV27 and TRBJ2-6; D unresolved. Per germline, CDR1 MNHEY and CDR2 SMNVEV (reference sequence). The V gene lost 3 bases and the J gene lost 1 base, with 1 base spanning the gap. The CDR3 spans 13 residues. This CDR3 reads CASSFSGANVLTF. The CDR3 bases are TGTGCCAGCAGTTTTTCTGGGGCCAACGTCCTGACTTTC.

V is TRBV6-5 and J is TRBJ1-1; D is unresolved. The CDR3 runs to 13 residues. Trimming shortened V by 7 bases and J by 1 base, and 10 bases separated the two germline ends. The germline V gene has CDR1 MNHEY and CDR2 SVGAGI. Written as DNA, the CDR3 is TGTGCCAGCATTGCAGGCCCGAACACTGAAGCTTTCTTT. Protein sequence: CASIAGPNTEAFF.

The chain employs TRBV14 and TRBJ2-2; 7 bases are a match to TRBD2. Germline loops: CDR1 SGHDN, CDR2 FVKESK. Trimming took 3 bases from V and 0 from J; bases not matched to a gene: 10. The CDR3 length is 18 residues. The chain's CDR3 is CASSHRSGARANTGELFF. CDR3 sequence (DNA): TGTGCCAGCAGCCACCGGAGCGGGGCTCGTGCGAACACCGGGGAGCTGTTTTTT.

This rearrangement joins TRBV3-1 (or the pseudogene TRBV3-2) to TRBJ2-2; TRBD2 agrees at 9 bases. Per the germline V gene, CDR1 is LGHDT and CDR2 is YNNKEL (reference sequence). The CDR3 is 15 amino acids. V shed 4 bases and J 4 bases; nucleotides not matched to a gene: 4. The CDR3, as DNA: TGTGCCAGCAGCCCTAGGACTAGCGTCACCGGGGAGCTGTTTTTT. This sequence encodes CASSPRTSVTGELFF.

V is TRBV9 and J is TRBJ1-1; D may be TRBD1 (6 bases). CDR1 and CDR2 (germline): SGDLS, YYNGEE. The CDR3 totals 15 residues. Trimming shortened V by 0 bases and J by 2 bases, and 11 bases separated the two germline ends. The DNA of the CDR3 is TGTGCCAGCAGCGTAGCTACAGGGAGTAACACTGAAGCTTTCTTT. Amino acid sequence: CASSVATGSNTEAFF.

This chain links TRBV6-5 with TRBJ1-5; 8 bases are a match to TRBD1. The CDR3 consists of 14 residues. The V and J ends lost 8 bases and 5 bases, in that order; junction bases with no gene match: 8. Germline-derived CDR1 and CDR2 are MNHEY and SVGAGI. The CDR3 loop is CASSDRAGDQPQHF. The CDR3 DNA sequence: TGTGCCAGCTCGGACAGGGCGGGGGATCAGCCCCAGCATTTT.

The chain joins TRBV27 to TRBJ2-2; weak D call: TRBD1 (6 bases). The germline V and J ends were trimmed by 6 bases and 0 bases, with 8 bases remaining between them. The CDR3 covers 14 residues. Germline V CDR1 and CDR2: MNHEY, SMNVEV (reference sequence). CDR3: CASRGAPNTGELFF. The DNA of the CDR3 is TGTGCCAGCAGGGGGGCCCCGAACACCGGGGAGCTGTTTTTT.

J is TRBJ1-6 and V is TRBV2; no reliable D call. The V and J ends lost 4 bases and 10 bases respectively, with 11 bases between them. In germline, CDR1 is SNHLY, CDR2 FYNNEI. CDR3 length: 13 residues. The DNA of the CDR3 is TGTGCCAGCAGTGCAGCGGCGAGATCACCCCTCCACTTT. As protein: CASSAAARSPLHF.

This chain links TRBV7-9 with TRBJ2-2, with unresolved D. Per the germline V gene, CDR1 is SEHNR and CDR2 is FQNEAQ (reference sequence). The CDR3 runs to 12 residues. Trimming removed 5 bases from V and 8 bases from J, with 9 bases in between. CDR3 DNA sequence: TGTGCCAGCAGCGCCGCTTTGGGGGAGCTGTTTTTT. This encodes CASSAALGELFF.

In nucleotides, the CDR3 is TGTGCCAGAAGCTTAGTTGGCCGGTTCGGTTCTACGGGGTATTGCGAGCAGTACTTC. Protein product: CARSLVGRFGSTGYCEQYF. The chain employs TRBV7-5 and TRBJ2-7; TRBD2 reflects the table's D call only, with no check against the DNA. TRBV7-5 is a listed pseudogene. This CDR3 spans 19 amino acids.

The V call is TRBV6-1, the J call TRBJ1-5; no reliable D call. The CDR3 is 13 residues long. Between the trimmed V and J ends, which lost 2 bases and 9 bases, there was a span of 11 bases. CDR1 and CDR2 (germline): MNHNS, SASEGT. The CDR3 coding sequence is TGTGCCAGCAGTGAAAGGGTACAAGGGCCCCAGCATTTT. Protein: CASSERVQGPQHF.

The chain is built from TRBV19 and TRBJ2-7, with D perhaps TRBD1 or TRBD2 (5 bases each). The CDR3 extends over 14 amino acids. The ends were cut back, 3 bases at V and 0 bases at J, with 9 bases in the middle. The germline gives CDR1 LNHDA, CDR2 SQIVND (reference sequence). CDR3 nucleotides: TGTGCCAGTAGTATGAACGGGGCCTCCTACGAGCAGTACTTC. Its translation: CASSMNGASYEQYF.

This chain connects TRBV5-6 to TRBJ2-7; D may be TRBD2 (5 bases). Per the germline V gene, CDR1 is SGHDT and CDR2 is YYEEEE. The germline V and J ends were trimmed by 4 bases and 3 bases, with 11 bases remaining between them. The CDR3 spans 13 residues. CDR3 protein: CASSPPGSYEQYF. CDR3 DNA sequence: TGTGCCAGCAGCCCCCCTGGGAGCTACGAGCAGTACTTC. The variable domain in full, completed from reference TRBV5-6 and TRBJ2-7, reads DAGVTQSPTHLIKTRGQQVTLRCSPKSGHDTVSWYQQALGQGPQFIFQYYEEEERQRGNFPDRFSGHQFPNYSSELNVNALLLGDSALYLCASSPPGSYEQYFGPGTRLTVT.

The chain links TRBV19 to TRBJ1-2; 7 nucleotides align to TRBD1. V lost 9 bases to trimming and J lost 1 base; unmatched junction nucleotides: 8. CDR1 is LNHDA, CDR2 SQIVND, per germline (reference sequence). This CDR3 has 14 amino acids. This chain's CDR3 is CASMGQLVNYGYTF. DNA of the CDR3: TGTGCCAGCATGGGACAGCTAGTTAACTATGGCTACACCTTC.

This clone was seen a single time. The chain links TRBV3-1 (or the pseudogene TRBV3-2) to TRBJ2-1; 10 nucleotides match TRBD2. The CDR3 is made up of 15 amino acids. Losses at the gene ends were 4 bases for V and 5 bases for J; bases not matched to a gene: 5. From germline, CDR1 is LGHDT and CDR2 YNNKEL (reference sequence). CDR3 DNA: TGTGCCAGCAGCCTTCTAGCGGGGGCCCACAATGAGCAGTTCTTC. This translates into CASSLLAGAHNEQFF.

The rearrangement joins TRBV5-8 to TRBJ1-5, with D uncertain. Germline V gene data show CDR1 as SGHTS and CDR2 as YDEGEE. The CDR3 is 16 amino acids. V lost 0 bases to trimming and J lost 4 bases, with 14 bases between them. CDR3 nucleotides: TGTGCCAGCAGCTTGGGCTCCCGGTCCACTAATCAGCCCCAGCATTTT. Protein: CASSLGSRSTNQPQHF.

The chain has TRBV27 and TRBJ2-4; maybe TRBD1 (5 bases). Trimming took 10 bases from V and 0 from J, leaving 10 bases between them. The CDR3 consists of 13 residues. Germline V lookup: CDR1 MNHEY, CDR2 SMNVEV (reference sequence). The CDR3: CATQGLAKNIQYF. The CDR3 DNA follows: TGTGCCACCCAGGGCCTAGCCAAAAACATTCAGTACTTC.

This clone came up a few times. The V call is TRBV15, the J call TRBJ1-1; D gene unclear. Germline values: CDR1 LNHNV, CDR2 YYDKDF (reference sequence). The CDR3 length is 13 residues. With 7 bases removed from V and 5 bases from J, the gap between germline ends came to 14 bases. CDR3 coding DNA: TGTGCCACCATAGAACGCGGGTTAACTGAAGCTTTCTTT. Its protein product is CATIERGLTEAFF.